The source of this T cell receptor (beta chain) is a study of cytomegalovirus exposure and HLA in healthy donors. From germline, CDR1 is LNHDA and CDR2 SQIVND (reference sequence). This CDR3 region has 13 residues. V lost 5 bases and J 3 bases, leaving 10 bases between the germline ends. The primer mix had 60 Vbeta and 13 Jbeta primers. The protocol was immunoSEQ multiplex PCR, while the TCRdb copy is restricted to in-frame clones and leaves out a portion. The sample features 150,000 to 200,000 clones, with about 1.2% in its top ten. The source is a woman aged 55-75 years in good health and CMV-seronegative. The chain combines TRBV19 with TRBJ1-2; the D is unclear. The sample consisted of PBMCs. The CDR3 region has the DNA TGTGCCAGTAGTCTATCCGGAGACTATGGCTACACCTTC. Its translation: CASSLSGDYGYTF.